The 30 T cell receptor beta chains reported below all come from one sample, sequenced in a study of response to subunit inactivated influenza vaccine. One entry per CDR3 protein results from TCRdb running MiXCR on the RT-PCR reads. The repertoire holds about 520,000 distinct CDR3 sequences, with 7.2% as singletons. This specimen was PBMCs from blood, taken around 25 months after vaccination. The receptor set was obtained from a man between 50 and 69 years old who received an inactivated influenza vaccine.

V is TRBV18 and J is TRBJ2-7; D may match TRBD1 or TRBD2 (5 bases each). The CDR3 is 13 residues long. CDR1 is KGHSH, CDR2 LQKENI, per germline. V lost 7 bases and J 3 bases, leaving 13 bases between the germline ends. The CDR3 nucleotides are TGTGCCAGCTGGGGCGGGCAGGACTACGAGCAGTACTTC. This encodes CASWGGQDYEQYF.

This clonotype has ten or more counts. V is TRBV12-3 or TRBV12-4 and J is TRBJ1-1, with D tentatively TRBD1 (6 bases). Trimming took off 7 bases at V and 0 bases at J, with 12 bases between the two ends. The CDR3 extends over 14 amino acids. The DNA for the CDR3 is TGTGCCAGCAAAGACAGGAGAATGAACACTGAAGCTTTCTTT. It is translated as CASKDRRMNTEAFF.

This clonotype was detected a few times. V and J are TRBV15 and TRBJ2-7, with D tentatively TRBD2 (6 bases). The CDR3 contains 13 residues. CDR1 LNHNV and CDR2 YYDKDF come from the germline V gene (reference sequence). V was pared by 0 bases and J by 4 bases, with 7 bases between. The CDR3 DNA follows: TGTGCCACCAGCAGAGATAGCGGTTACGAGCAGTACTTC. This sequence encodes CATSRDSGYEQYF. Variable domain in full (rest from reference TRBV15 and TRBJ2-7): DAMVIQNPRYQVTQFGKPVTLSCSQTLNHNVMYWYQQKSSQAPKLLFHYYDKDFNNEADTPDNFQSRRPNTSFCFLDIRSPGLGDTAMYLCATSRDSGYEQYFGPGTRLTVT.

This sequence joins TRBV30 and TRBJ1-1, with TRBD1 identical over 7 bases. Germline V gene lookup returns CDR1 GTSNPN and CDR2 SVGIG (reference sequence). The junction had 19 bases not matched to a gene; V was cut back by 5 bases and J by 4 bases. The CDR3 runs to 17 residues. CDR3 coding DNA: TGTGCCTGGGGGGAGCGGAGGGGGCGGTCTGTGGTCACTGAAGCTTTCTTT. It encodes CAWGERRGRSVVTEAFF.

The CDR3 DNA reads as TGCAGTGCTGGGGACAGGGGTGAGCAGTTCTTC. Amino acid sequence: CSAGDRGEQFF. The chain uses TRBV20-1 and TRBJ2-1, with 10 bases that match TRBD1. Germline V gene lookup returns CDR1 DFQATT and CDR2 SNEGSKA (reference sequence). The CDR3 has 11 amino acids. V shed 5 bases and J 9 bases; nucleotides not matched to a gene: 1.

V gene TRBV7-2 combines with J gene TRBJ1-2; TRBD1 might be the D (6 bases). Per germline, CDR1 SGHTA and CDR2 FQGNSA. Trimming pared 4 bases from V and 8 bases from J, leaving 23 bases between. The CDR3 is 16 amino acids. In DNA form, the CDR3 reads TGTGCCAGCAGCTCACAGTCCGACAGGTCCGCGCGGGGCTACACCTTC. Translating gives CASSSQSDRSARGYTF.

This clonotype has a count of ten or more. CDR3 DNA: TGCAGCGTTGAAGAAGGTAGCAATCAGCCCCAGCATTTT. Its protein is CSVEEGSNQPQHF. The chain recombines TRBV29-1 with TRBJ1-5; D uncertain. Germline V gene sequence: CDR1 SQVTM, CDR2 ANQGSEA. The CDR3 loop spans 13 amino acids. V dropped 0 bases and J dropped 0 bases, with 3 bases sitting between them.

The chain uses TRBV9 and TRBJ2-1, with TRBD2 matching 13 bases. Germline V gene lookup returns CDR1 SGDLS and CDR2 YYNGEE. There are 15 residues in the CDR3. J lost 9 bases, V lost 3 bases, and 6 bases had no gene match. The CDR3 protein is CASSARTSGSAEQFF. CDR3 nucleotides: TGTGCCAGCAGCGCTAGGACTAGCGGGAGTGCTGAGCAGTTCTTC.

This clonotype came up many times. The chain links TRBV20-1 to TRBJ1-1; D perhaps matches TRBD1 (5 bases). The CDR3 sequence is 12 residues long. V was cut by 3 bases and J by 1 base, with 6 bases left in between. Germline CDR1 and CDR2: DFQATT and SNEGSKA (reference sequence). CDR3 bases: TGCAGTGCTAGGACAGCGAACACTGAAGCTTTCTTT. This codes for CSARTANTEAFF.

V gene TRBV12-3 or TRBV12-4 combines with J gene TRBJ2-7; tentative D call: TRBD2 (6 bases). V was pared by 1 base and J by 5 bases, with 12 bases between. This CDR3 has 14 amino acids. The DNA for the CDR3 is TGTGCCAGCAGTTTAGGGGGGGTCTGGGACGAGCAGTACTTC. Its protein is CASSLGGVWDEQYF.

This clonotype has only a few counts. J is TRBJ1-6 and V is TRBV3-1; 7 bases map to TRBD1. J was trimmed by 7 bases and V by 7 bases; bases with no gene match: 7. The CDR3 extends over 14 amino acids. The germline gives CDR1 LGHDT, CDR2 YNNKEL (reference sequence). The CDR3 region has the DNA TGTGCCAGCACTACGGGACAGCGAAATTCACCCCTCCACTTT. Translated: CASTTGQRNSPLHF.

This rearrangement joins TRBV25-1 to TRBJ1-6; D may be TRBD1 (5 bases). The germline V gene has CDR1 MGHDK and CDR2 SYGVNS. V lost 3 bases to trimming and J lost 9 bases, with 9 bases between them. The CDR3 runs 13 residues. CDR3 loop: CASSEGRGSPLHF. For the CDR3, the DNA is TGTGCCAGCAGTGAGGGGCGCGGTTCACCCCTCCACTTT. The full variable domain, completed using reference TRBV25-1 and TRBJ1-6, is EADIYQTPRYLVIGTGKKITLECSQTMGHDKMYWYQQDPGMELHLIHYSYGVNSTEKGDLSSESTVSRIRTEHFPLTLESARPSHTSQYLCASSEGRGSPLHFGNGTRLTVT.

The chain uses TRBV12-3 or TRBV12-4 and TRBJ2-3; no clear D gene. Trimming cost V 5 bases and J 2 bases, with 11 bases left between them. This CDR3 is built from 14 residues. DNA for the CDR3: TGTGCCAGCAGTCCTCGTCCCCTCACAGATACGCAGTATTTT. Residues: CASSPRPLTDTQYF.

This clonotype was counted ten times or more. The chain employs TRBV20-1 and TRBJ2-3; TRBD2 is a possible D gene (6 bases). The germline gives CDR1 DFQATT, CDR2 SNEGSKA (reference sequence). This CDR3 has 16 amino acids. V was shortened by 0 bases and J by 6 bases, with 19 bases between the two germline ends. DNA of the CDR3: TGCAGTGCTAGAGATCTCGTGGGACTCCCCTCGGATACGCAGTATTTT. Its translation is CSARDLVGLPSDTQYF.

This clonotype was detected ten times or more. The chain uses TRBV6-6 and TRBJ1-5; 8 bases are shared with TRBD1. Unmatched junction bases numbered 4, after V lost 8 bases and J lost 4 bases. The CDR3 is made up of 13 amino acids. Germline CDR1 MNHNY, CDR2 SVGAGI (reference sequence). The DNA of the CDR3 is TGTGCCAGCCAGGACAGGGAAAATCAGCCCCAGCATTTT. Translating gives CASQDRENQPQHF.

This clonotype was seen a few times. V usage is TRBV20-1 and J usage is TRBJ1-2; a possible D gene is TRBD1 (5 bases). Germline V gives CDR1 DFQATT, CDR2 SNEGSKA (reference sequence). Deletions cut 5 bases from V and 0 bases from J, with 16 bases between. This CDR3 region has 15 residues. CDR3 bases: TGCAGTGCTGAAGGGACCGTCTGGACTAACTATGGCTACACCTTC. Translated, it gives CSAEGTVWTNYGYTF.

V gene TRBV20-1 combines with J gene TRBJ2-1; D gene uncertain. CDR1 is DFQATT, CDR2 SNEGSKA, per germline (reference sequence). There are 14 residues in the CDR3. V was pared by 3 bases and J by 6 bases, with 15 bases between. CDR3 DNA: TGCAGTGCTAGTCAAGCGTCCGCTGGCAATGAGCAGTTCTTC. As protein: CSASQASAGNEQFF.

The chain has TRBV20-1 and TRBJ2-2; D might be TRBD1 or TRBD2, each matching 5 bases. Looked up from germline, CDR1 is DFQATT and CDR2 is SNEGSKA (reference sequence). The CDR3 runs 14 residues. V was cut by 4 bases and J by 4 bases, with 13 bases left in between. In DNA form, the CDR3 reads TGCAGTGCTACTTACGGGACCGCCACCGGGGAGCTGTTTTTT. It yields the protein CSATYGTATGELFF.

This chain joins TRBV7-2 and TRBJ2-1, with TRBD2 matching over 8 bases. Looked up from germline, CDR1 is SGHTA and CDR2 is FQGNSA. J lost 4 bases, V lost 1 base, and 6 bases had no gene match. This CDR3 contains 16 residues. The CDR3 DNA is TGTGCCAGCAGCTTAGTTAGCGGGAACACTTACAATGAGCAGTTCTTC. Translation gives CASSLVSGNTYNEQFF.

As regards this clonotype: This may come from a read error, since a much larger clone is one base off. The chain is built from TRBV29-1 and TRBJ2-7; possibly TRBD2 for D (6 bases). The CDR3 contains 11 residues. Per germline, CDR1 SQVTM and CDR2 ANQGSEA. Trimming cost V 6 bases and J 11 bases, with 17 bases left between them. The chain's CDR3 is CSVSGLGVEYF. The CDR3 nucleotides read TGCAGCGTGTCGGGACTGGGAGTCGAGTACTTC.

This clonotype was seen many times. The chain combines TRBV7-2 with TRBJ1-1; a weak D match, TRBD1 (5 bases). The CDR3 sequence is 13 residues long. Germline V gene lookup returns CDR1 SGHTA and CDR2 FQGNSA. The V and J ends lost 4 bases and 0 bases respectively, with 6 bases between them. Here the CDR3 DNA reads TGTGCCAGCAGCTCGGACATGAACACTGAAGCTTTCTTT. Amino acids: CASSSDMNTEAFF.

This clonotype was seen at least ten times. The chain employs TRBV12-3 or TRBV12-4 and TRBJ2-7; 10 nucleotides match TRBD2. This CDR3 has 15 amino acids. Trimming at V came to 1 base and at J to 2 bases, leaving 2 bases not matched to a gene. The CDR3 region has the DNA TGTGCCAGCAGTTTAGAGCGGGAGGGCCCCTACGAGCAGTACTTC. This sequence encodes CASSLEREGPYEQYF.

This clonotype was detected a few times. V usage is TRBV6-1 and J usage is TRBJ2-3; D unclear. With 6 bases removed from V and 3 bases from J, the gap between germline ends came to 19 bases. The CDR3 totals 16 residues. Germline lookup yields CDR1 MNHNS and CDR2 SASEGT. CDR3 amino acids: CASRPRVGPGTDTQYF. In nucleotides, the CDR3 is TGTGCCAGCAGGCCCCGCGTAGGACCCGGGACAGATACGCAGTATTTT.

This clonotype was seen many times. This rearrangement joins TRBV7-9 to TRBJ2-4; D possibly corresponds to TRBD1 (7 bases). Germline CDR1 is SEHNR and CDR2 is FQNEAQ (reference sequence). CDR3 length: 15 residues. V lost 3 bases and J lost 7, with 16 bases in between. In DNA form, the CDR3 reads TGTGCCAGCAGCTTCGGAGGGGGACAGACCAACATTCAGTACTTC. Protein: CASSFGGGQTNIQYF.

The chain recombines TRBV6-5 with TRBJ2-3; 12 positions match TRBD2. CDR1 and CDR2 from the germline V gene are MNHEY and SVGAGI. The J segment lost 1 base and the V segment lost 0 bases, leaving 2 bases of the junction unmatched. This CDR3 spans 17 amino acids. The CDR3 DNA reads TGTGCCAGCAGTTACTCTCGGACTAGCGGGGGCACAGATACGCAGTATTTT. Translating gives CASSYSRTSGGTDTQYF.

Only a few counts were recorded for this clonotype. V and J are TRBV5-1 and TRBJ2-1, with TRBD2 identical over 7 bases. The germline V gene has CDR1 SGHRS and CDR2 YFSETQ. Trimming took 3 bases from V and 4 from J; bases not matched to a gene: 10. This CDR3 contains 16 residues. The CDR3 protein is CASSSTASGGYNEQFF. DNA for the CDR3: TGCGCCAGCAGCTCCACCGCTAGCGGAGGGTACAATGAGCAGTTCTTC.

In nucleotides, the CDR3 is TGCAGCGTTGACCTCCAGGGACAGTACCAAGAGACCCAGTACTTC. It is translated as CSVDLQGQYQETQYF. V and J are TRBV29-1 and TRBJ2-5, with 7 bases aligning to TRBD1. The CDR3 contains 15 residues. From germline, CDR1 is SQVTM and CDR2 ANQGSEA. Trimming cost V 3 bases and J 0 bases; bases outside gene matches: 7.

This clonotype was seen only a few times. The chain has TRBV10-3 and TRBJ2-1; TRBD1 is a possible D gene (5 bases). CDR1 ENHRY and CDR2 SYGVKD come from the germline V gene. The germline V and J ends were trimmed by 0 bases and 5 bases, with 17 bases remaining between them. This CDR3 is built from 17 residues. The CDR3 region is CAISESFSRVSNNEQFF. In DNA form, the CDR3 reads TGTGCCATCAGTGAGTCTTTCTCCAGGGTATCGAACAATGAGCAGTTCTTC.

This clonotype came up a few times. The rearrangement links TRBV7-3 to TRBJ1-1; 8 nucleotides match TRBD1. The V gene's germline CDR1 is SGHTA and CDR2 FQGTGA. V shed 5 bases and J 5 bases; nucleotides not matched to a gene: 10. This CDR3 contains 15 residues. The CDR3 loop reads CASSGIRQGLTEAFF. The CDR3 DNA is TGTGCCAGCAGCGGGATTCGACAGGGGTTGACTGAAGCTTTCTTT.

This clonotype was observed a handful of times. This sequence joins TRBV27 and TRBJ1-6; TRBD1 matches 10 bases. Germline-derived CDR1 and CDR2 are MNHEY and SMNVEV (reference sequence). The CDR3 loop spans 20 amino acids. Germline trimming cut 2 bases from V and 0 bases from J; bases unmatched to any gene: 10. CDR3 residues: CASSLGRTGGGSSYNSPLHF. As DNA, the CDR3 is TGTGCCAGCAGTTTAGGAAGGACAGGGGGGGGAAGCTCCTATAATTCACCCCTCCACTTT.